The rows below give T cell receptor beta chains drawn from one sample of a study of response to subunit inactivated influenza vaccine. TCRdb analysed the RT-PCR reads with MiXCR anew, one entry per CDR3 protein. The table includes around 190,000 distinct CDR3 sequences, approximately 8.7% detected once. Here the sequenced sample was non-naive T cells sorted from PBMCs, taken on the day of vaccination. These receptors were obtained from a man in his fifties or sixties who received an inactivated influenza vaccine. CDR3s include the opening cysteine and the closing phenylalanine or tryptophan. D genes are given only for firm matches. Part of the rows lack a size; the others show once, few, many or a class for expanded clones.

NA	TRBD2	TRBV15	TRBJ2-1	TGTGCCACCAGCAGAGAAGTGGCGGGGGGACTCAATGAGCAGTTCTTC	CATSREVAGGLNEQFF
many	TRBD1	TRBV5-6	TRBJ2-7	TGTGCCAGCAGCTTGGTACAGGGGGCTATCTACGAGCAGTACTTC	CASSLVQGAIYEQYF
few	NA	TRBV6-1	TRBJ2-7	TGTGCCAGCGGCCGGGACATAAAAAACTTGCGGGCCTTC	CASGRDIKNLRAF
few	NA	TRBV21-1	TRBJ2-7	TGTGCCAGCAGCAAAGCGCTTTCGGACAGGGGGCGAGTCGAGCAGTACTTC	CASSKALSDRGRVEQYF
few	NA	TRBV6-1	TRBJ1-2	TGTGCCAGCAGCGTAGGGACTAACTATGGCTACACCTTC	CASSVGTNYGYTF
few	NA	TRBV10-3	TRBJ2-2	TGTGCCATCAAGGGACTCCTTGGGACCGGGGAGCTGTTTTTT	CAIKGLLGTGELFF
NA	NA	TRBV12-3/TRBV12-4	TRBJ1-4	TGTGCCAGCAGTTCGGGGACTTTGGGCGAAAAACTGTTTTTT	CASSSGTLGEKLFF
many	NA	TRBV5-1	TRBJ2-1	TGCGCCAGCAGCTTGGTGGCAGACGGGCGAAATGAGCAGTTCTTC	CASSLVADGRNEQFF
many	NA	TRBV14	TRBJ1-1	TGTGCCAGCAGCCAAACCAGGAACACTGAAGCTTTCTTT	CASSQTRNTEAFF
NA	NA	TRBV6-5	TRBJ2-3	TGTGCCAGCAGTTACGAGGGGGGGGAAACAGATACGCAGTATTTT	CASSYEGGETDTQYF
many	NA	TRBV20-1	TRBJ1-1	TGCAGTGCTAGAACCCCAGGCCCCGGGAACACTGAAGCTTTCTTT	CSARTPGPGNTEAFF
once	TRBD2	TRBV2	TRBJ2-7	TGTGCCAGCAGTGAGAAGCGGGGCCCTTACGAGCAGTACTTC	CASSEKRGPYEQYF
NA	NA	TRBV29-1	TRBJ1-1	TGCAGCGTGAGGAGCCCTAGGAACACTGAAGCTTTCTTT	CSVRSPRNTEAFF
few	TRBD1	TRBV6-2/TRBV6-3	TRBJ1-5	TGTGCCAGCAGGACCGGGACAGATCTTAGCAATCAGCCCCAGCATTTT	CASRTGTDLSNQPQHF
many	NA	TRBV4-2	TRBJ2-3	TGTGCCAGCAGCCTTGGAGGGGCCTTAGATACGCAGTATTTT	CASSLGGALDTQYF
many	NA	TRBV7-2	TRBJ1-5	TGTGCCAGCAGCATGGGGCTGTCCCAGCCCCAGCATTTT	CASSMGLSQPQHF
few	NA	TRBV7-2	TRBJ1-6	TGTGCCAGCAGCCCCTATAATTCACCCCTCCACTTT	CASSPYNSPLHF
NA	NA	TRBV29-1	TRBJ2-2	TGCAGCGTTGCGCTCTCCAACACCGGGGAGCTGTTTTTT	CSVALSNTGELFF
NA	NA	TRBV5-4	TRBJ1-2	TGTGCCAGCCGACGAGACCTTACAGGGAGGCCCCAGGGTGGCTACACCTTC	CASRRDLTGRPQGGYTF
many	NA	TRBV4-3	TRBJ1-2	TGCGCCAGCAGCCAAGATCGTACAGTGCACTATGGCTACACCTTC	CASSQDRTVHYGYTF
few	NA	TRBV5-1	TRBJ2-7	TGCGCCAGCAGCTTCTTGAGGGGGGCCTACGAGCAGTACTTC	CASSFLRGAYEQYF
many	NA	TRBV7-7	TRBJ2-1	TGTGCCAGCAGCCTAGGGCATCTAGTTTCCTACAATGAGCAGTTCTTC	CASSLGHLVSYNEQFF
few	TRBD1	TRBV4-1	TRBJ1-1	TGCGCCAGCAGCCCGAGACAGGGGTCGAACACTGAAGCTTTCTTT	CASSPRQGSNTEAFF
many	NA	TRBV5-1	TRBJ2-1	TGCGCCAGCAGCTTGCTTGGGGTTAATGAGCAGTTCTTC	CASSLLGVNEQFF
NA	NA	TRBV18	TRBJ2-6	TGTGCCAGCTCACACCCTAGGTCTGGGGCCAACGTCCTGACTTTC	CASSHPRSGANVLTF
few	NA	TRBV4-3	TRBJ1-6	TGCGCCAGCAGCCAAGAGGCAGGGCGGTCCTCACCCCTCCACTTT	CASSQEAGRSSPLHF
few	TRBD1	TRBV3-1	TRBJ1-3	TGTGCCAGCAGCCGGCGTTCGGACAGGGACGGAAACACCATATATTTT	CASSRRSDRDGNTIYF
NA	NA	TRBV20-1	TRBJ2-3	TGCAGTGCTCCGAAACCCAGCACAGATACGCAGTATTTT	CSAPKPSTDTQYF
NA	NA	TRBV6-2/TRBV6-3	TRBJ2-1	TGTGCCAGCAGTTGGAGTTCTATCAATGAGCAGTTCTTC	CASSWSSINEQFF
NA	TRBD1	TRBV6-1	TRBJ2-1	TGTGCCAGCAGCGCCCACGACAGGGGCTCCTACAATGAGCAGTTCTTC	CASSAHDRGSYNEQFF
few	NA	TRBV12-3/TRBV12-4	TRBJ1-5	TGTGCCAGCAGAAAGTTAGGGGGGGGCCAGCCCCAGCATTTT	CASRKLGGGQPQHF
NA	NA	TRBV7-9	TRBJ2-7	TGTGCCAGCAGCTTAGCGTATGGGCAGCTTAGCTACGAGCAGTACTTC	CASSLAYGQLSYEQYF
NA	TRBD1	TRBV5-6	TRBJ2-5	TGTGCCAGCAGCTCGCCGGGACAGGAGGGCTCCCAGTACTTC	CASSSPGQEGSQYF
NA	NA	TRBV5-8	TRBJ2-4	TGTGCCAGCAGTTTGCGGGCACAAAACATTCAGTACTTC	CASSLRAQNIQYF
many	TRBD1	TRBV7-8	TRBJ1-1	TGTGCCAGCAGCAATCCCTACAGGGGGCGGACTGAAGCTTTCTTT	CASSNPYRGRTEAFF
few	NA	TRBV5-4	TRBJ2-7	TGTGCCAGCAGCTTGGGTAGGTTTTCCTACGAGCAGTACTTC	CASSLGRFSYEQYF
few	TRBD1	TRBV20-1	TRBJ2-7	TGCAGTGCTAGGAGACCCGGGACAGCCTACGAGCAGTACTTC	CSARRPGTAYEQYF
many	NA	TRBV5-1	TRBJ2-2	TGCGCCAGCAGCTTCGTCAGCTCGGAGACCGGGGAGCTGTTTTTT	CASSFVSSETGELFF
many	NA	TRBV11-2	TRBJ2-7	TGTGCCAGCAGCTTATATCTCTCTGGCGGGGGCCTAACCTACGAGCAGTACTTC	CASSLYLSGGGLTYEQYF
few	TRBD2	TRBV5-5	TRBJ2-1	TGTGCCAGCAGCGGCGACGGACTAGCCCAAAATGAGCAGTTCTTC	CASSGDGLAQNEQFF
many	TRBD2	TRBV25-1	TRBJ2-1	TGTGCCAGCACCGGACCCCCAGGGACTAGCGGGACCCCCGCGTACAATGAGCAGTTCTTC	CASTGPPGTSGTPAYNEQFF
few	TRBD1	TRBV12-3/TRBV12-4	TRBJ1-2	TGTGCCAGCAGTTTCTCAGGGACAGCTAACTATGGCTACACCTTC	CASSFSGTANYGYTF
many	NA	TRBV7-2	TRBJ1-4	TGTGCCAGCAGTGGTGGGCAGTTTAATGAAAAACTGTTTTTT	CASSGGQFNEKLFF
many	NA	TRBV2	TRBJ2-2	TGTGCCAGCCAGACAGGAACGAACACCGGGGAGCTGTTTTTT	CASQTGTNTGELFF
NA	TRBD1	TRBV6-1	TRBJ2-3	TGTGCCAGCAGTACCGGGACAGGGGGTATCACGCAGTATTTT	CASSTGTGGITQYF
NA	TRBD2	TRBV28	TRBJ2-7	TGTGCCAGCAGTTTAAAGCGGGCGGGAGGTGCCTACGAGCAGTACTTC	CASSLKRAGGAYEQYF
few	TRBD1	TRBV6-2/TRBV6-3	TRBJ2-1	TGTGCCAGCAGCCCCGCATGGGGACAGGTCAGGGACAATGAGCAGTTCTTC	CASSPAWGQVRDNEQFF
many	TRBD1	TRBV29-1	TRBJ2-5	TGCAGCGTCGGGACAGGGAAAGAGACCCAGTACTTC	CSVGTGKETQYF
many	NA	TRBV12-3/TRBV12-4	TRBJ1-6	TGTGCCAGCAGTTTCTTGAATTCACCCCTCCACTTT	CASSFLNSPLHF
few	TRBD1	TRBV11-1	TRBJ2-7	TGTGCCAGCAGCTCGGACAGGGAGAACTACGAGCAGTACTTC	CASSSDRENYEQYF
few	TRBD1	TRBV18	TRBJ2-4	TGTGCCAGCTCACCGGGGCAGGGGGCCCAAAACATTCAGTACTTC	CASSPGQGAQNIQYF
few	NA	TRBV4-1	TRBJ2-1	TGCGCCAGCAGCCATCGCCAGGGAGGAGTTAATGAGCAGTTCTTC	CASSHRQGGVNEQFF
NA	NA	TRBV18	TRBJ2-2	TGTGCCAGCTCACCACCTATGCACACCGGGGAGCTGTTTTTT	CASSPPMHTGELFF
few	NA	TRBV29-1	TRBJ2-5	TGCAGCGCCCTAAGGGGCTCGGAGACCCAGTACTTC	CSALRGSETQYF
few	NA	TRBV2	TRBJ2-1	TGTGCCAGCACCACGACTGGGAGCTCCTACAATGAGCAGTTCTTC	CASTTTGSSYNEQFF
many	NA	TRBV12-3/TRBV12-4	TRBJ1-5	TGTGCCAGCAGTTTCTCAGGGGAAGTACAGCCCCAGCATTTT	CASSFSGEVQPQHF
NA	NA	TRBV18	TRBJ2-1	TGTGCCAGCTCACCCCCCGCCTTGAGCGGCTCCTACAATGAGCAGTTCTTC	CASSPPALSGSYNEQFF
few	NA	TRBV29-1	TRBJ2-7	TGCAGCGTTGAAAGGGGGGCGGGCGAGCAGTACTTC	CSVERGAGEQYF
few	NA	TRBV18	TRBJ1-1	TGTGCCAGCTCACCATCGAAGGAGACCGTAACTGAAGCTTTCTTT	CASSPSKETVTEAFF
NA	NA	TRBV7-2	TRBJ2-5	TGTGCCAGCAAAAGAGGGGGGGACCAAGAGACCCAGTACTTC	CASKRGGDQETQYF